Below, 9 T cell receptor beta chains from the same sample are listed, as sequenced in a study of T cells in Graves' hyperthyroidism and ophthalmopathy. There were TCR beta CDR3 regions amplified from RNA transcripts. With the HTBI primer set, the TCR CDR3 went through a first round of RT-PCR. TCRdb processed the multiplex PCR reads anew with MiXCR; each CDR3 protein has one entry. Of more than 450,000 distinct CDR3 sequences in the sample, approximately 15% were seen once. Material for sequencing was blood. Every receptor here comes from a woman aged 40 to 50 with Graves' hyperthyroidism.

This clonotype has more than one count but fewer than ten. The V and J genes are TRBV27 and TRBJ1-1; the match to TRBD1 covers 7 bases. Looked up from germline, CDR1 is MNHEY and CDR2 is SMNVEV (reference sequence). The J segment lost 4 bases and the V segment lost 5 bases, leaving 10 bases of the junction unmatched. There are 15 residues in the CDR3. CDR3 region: CASSVTGDWGTEAFF. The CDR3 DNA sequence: TGTGCCAGCAGTGTAACAGGGGATTGGGGCACTGAAGCTTTCTTT.

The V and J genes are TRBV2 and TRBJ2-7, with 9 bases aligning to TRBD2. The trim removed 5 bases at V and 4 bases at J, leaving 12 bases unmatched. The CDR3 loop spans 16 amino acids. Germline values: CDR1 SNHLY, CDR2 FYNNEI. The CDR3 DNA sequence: TGTGCCAGCAGTCGTACCCGTCCAGCGGGAGGATACGAGCAGTACTTC. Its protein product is CASSRTRPAGGYEQYF.

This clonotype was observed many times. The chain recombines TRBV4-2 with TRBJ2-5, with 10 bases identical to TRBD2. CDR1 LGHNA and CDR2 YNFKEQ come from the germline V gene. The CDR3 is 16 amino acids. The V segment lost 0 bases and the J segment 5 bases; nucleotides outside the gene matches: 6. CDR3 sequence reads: CASSQDQGSGRETQYF. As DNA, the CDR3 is TGTGCCAGCAGCCAAGATCAAGGTAGCGGGAGGGAGACCCAGTACTTC.

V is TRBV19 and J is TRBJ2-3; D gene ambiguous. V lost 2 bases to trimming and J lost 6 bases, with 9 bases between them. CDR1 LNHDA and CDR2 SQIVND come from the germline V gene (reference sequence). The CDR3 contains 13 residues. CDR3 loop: CASSIISADTQYF. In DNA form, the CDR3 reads TGTGCCAGTAGTATAATATCGGCTGATACGCAGTATTTT.

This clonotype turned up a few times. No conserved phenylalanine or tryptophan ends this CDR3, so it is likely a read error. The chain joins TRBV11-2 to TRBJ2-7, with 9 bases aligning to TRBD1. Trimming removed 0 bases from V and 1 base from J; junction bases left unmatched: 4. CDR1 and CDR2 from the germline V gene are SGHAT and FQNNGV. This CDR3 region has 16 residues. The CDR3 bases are TGTGCCAGCAGCTTAGATCTACAGGGGGCTTCCTACGAGCAGTACCTC. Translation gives CASSLDLQGASYEQYL.

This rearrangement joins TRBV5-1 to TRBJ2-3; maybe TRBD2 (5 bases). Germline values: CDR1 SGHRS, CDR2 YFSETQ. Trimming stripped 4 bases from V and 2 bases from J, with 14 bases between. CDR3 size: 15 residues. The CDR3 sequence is CASSTGLRITDTQYF. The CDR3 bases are TGCGCCAGCAGCACCGGACTCCGAATCACAGATACGCAGTATTTT.

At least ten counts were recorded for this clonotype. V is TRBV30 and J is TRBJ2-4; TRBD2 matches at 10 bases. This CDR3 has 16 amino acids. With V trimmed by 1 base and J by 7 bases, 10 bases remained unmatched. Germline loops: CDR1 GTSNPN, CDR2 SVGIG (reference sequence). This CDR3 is CAWSEAGGPSWNIQYF. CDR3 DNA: TGTGCCTGGAGTGAAGCGGGAGGGCCCTCTTGGAACATTCAGTACTTC.

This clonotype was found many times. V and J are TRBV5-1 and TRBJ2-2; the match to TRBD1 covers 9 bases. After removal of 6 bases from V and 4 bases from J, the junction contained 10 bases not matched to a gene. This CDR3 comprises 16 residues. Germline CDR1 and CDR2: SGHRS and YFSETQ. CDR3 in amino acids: CASIPGGQGFTGELFF. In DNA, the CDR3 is TGCGCCAGCATCCCCGGGGGACAGGGATTCACCGGGGAGCTGTTTTTT.

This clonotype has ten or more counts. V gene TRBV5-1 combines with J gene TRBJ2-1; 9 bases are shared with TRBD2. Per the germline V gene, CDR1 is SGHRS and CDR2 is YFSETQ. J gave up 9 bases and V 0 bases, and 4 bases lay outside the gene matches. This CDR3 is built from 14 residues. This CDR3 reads CASSLGGTSSEQFF. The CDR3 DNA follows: TGCGCCAGCAGCTTGGGTGGGACTAGCAGTGAGCAGTTCTTC.